Reported below is one T cell receptor beta chain. This sample is drawn from a study of control samples from healthy donors and cancer patients. Only in-frame clones appear in the TCRdb table, and some are missing; sequencing was by immunoSEQ multiplex PCR. The sample records 100,000 to 120,000 clones, roughly 85% being singletons. The length of the CDR3 is 15 residues. Germline V gene sequence: CDR1 SGHRS, CDR2 YFSETQ. V was trimmed by 0 bases and J by 0 bases, leaving 9 bases between them. The sequence was collected from a woman in her forties or fifties in good health. The genes are TRBV5-1 and TRBJ1-2; D remains unclear. The sample taken for sequencing was blood. This chain's CDR3 is CASSLDGVSNYGYTF. The CDR3 DNA follows: TGCGCCAGCAGCTTGGATGGGGTATCTAACTATGGCTACACCTTC.